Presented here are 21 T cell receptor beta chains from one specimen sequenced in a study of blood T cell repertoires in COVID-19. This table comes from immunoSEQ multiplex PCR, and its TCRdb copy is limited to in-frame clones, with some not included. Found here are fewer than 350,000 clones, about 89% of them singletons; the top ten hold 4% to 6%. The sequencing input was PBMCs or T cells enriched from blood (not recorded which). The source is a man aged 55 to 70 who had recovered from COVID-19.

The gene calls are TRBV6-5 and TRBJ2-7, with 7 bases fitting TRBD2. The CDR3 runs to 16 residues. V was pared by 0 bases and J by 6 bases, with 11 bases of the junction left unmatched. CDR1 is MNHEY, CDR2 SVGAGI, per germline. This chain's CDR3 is CASSYSRFGRQGEQYF. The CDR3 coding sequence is TGTGCCAGCAGTTACTCGAGGTTCGGGAGGCAGGGCGAGCAGTACTTC.

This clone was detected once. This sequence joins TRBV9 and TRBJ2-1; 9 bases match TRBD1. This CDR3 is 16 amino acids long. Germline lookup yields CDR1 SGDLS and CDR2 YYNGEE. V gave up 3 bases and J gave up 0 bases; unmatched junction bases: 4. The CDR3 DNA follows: TGTGCCAGCAGCGGTCGACAGGGGGGCTCCTACAATGAGCAGTTCTTC. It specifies CASSGRQGGSYNEQFF.

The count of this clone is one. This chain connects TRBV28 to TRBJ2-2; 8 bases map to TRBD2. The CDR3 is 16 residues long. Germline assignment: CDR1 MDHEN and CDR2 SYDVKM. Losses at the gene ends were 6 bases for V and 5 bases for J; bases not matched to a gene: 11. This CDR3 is CASRPSLAGSTGELFF. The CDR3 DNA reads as TGTGCCAGCAGACCGAGTTTAGCGGGGTCTACCGGGGAGCTGTTTTTT.

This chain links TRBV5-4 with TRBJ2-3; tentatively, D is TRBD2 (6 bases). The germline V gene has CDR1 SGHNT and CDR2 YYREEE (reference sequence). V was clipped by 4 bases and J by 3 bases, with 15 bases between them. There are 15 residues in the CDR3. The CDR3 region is CASSPRLGGTDTQYF. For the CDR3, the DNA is TGTGCCAGCAGCCCCCGACTAGGTGGGACAGATACGCAGTATTTT.

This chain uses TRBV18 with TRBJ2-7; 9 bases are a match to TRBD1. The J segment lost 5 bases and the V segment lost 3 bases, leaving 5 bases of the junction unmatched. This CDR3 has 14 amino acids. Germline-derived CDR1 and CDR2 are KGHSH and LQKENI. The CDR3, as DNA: TGTGCCAGCTCACCGGGGGGACAGGGTCACGAGCAGTACTTC. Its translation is CASSPGGQGHEQYF.

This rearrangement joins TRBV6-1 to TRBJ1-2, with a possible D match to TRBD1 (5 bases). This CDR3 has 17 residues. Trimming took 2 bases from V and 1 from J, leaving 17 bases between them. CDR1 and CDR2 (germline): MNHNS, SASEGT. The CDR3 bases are TGTGCCAGCAGTGAAACGATTAGATGGGGACTTAACTATGGCTACACCTTC. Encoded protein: CASSETIRWGLNYGYTF.

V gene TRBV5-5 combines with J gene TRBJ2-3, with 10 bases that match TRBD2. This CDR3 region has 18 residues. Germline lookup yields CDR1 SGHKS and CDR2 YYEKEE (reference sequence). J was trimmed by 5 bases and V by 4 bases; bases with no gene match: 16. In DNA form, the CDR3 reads TGTGCCAGCAGCGAGTCTACCCCCGGGACTAGCGTGTTAGATACGCAGTATTTT. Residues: CASSESTPGTSVLDTQYF. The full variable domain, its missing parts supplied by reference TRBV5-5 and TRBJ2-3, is DAGVTQSPTHLIKTRGQQVTLRCSPISGHKSVSWYQQVLGQGPQFIFQYYEKEERGRGNFPDRFSARQFPNYSSELNVNALLLGDSALYLCASSESTPGTSVLDTQYFGPGTRLTVL.

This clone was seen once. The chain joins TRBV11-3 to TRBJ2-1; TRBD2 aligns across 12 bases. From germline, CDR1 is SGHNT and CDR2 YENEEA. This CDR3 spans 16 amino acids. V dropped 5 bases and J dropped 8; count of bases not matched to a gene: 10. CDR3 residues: CASSPGLAGMGDEQFF. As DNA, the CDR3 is TGTGCCAGCAGCCCAGGACTAGCGGGAATGGGAGATGAGCAGTTCTTC.

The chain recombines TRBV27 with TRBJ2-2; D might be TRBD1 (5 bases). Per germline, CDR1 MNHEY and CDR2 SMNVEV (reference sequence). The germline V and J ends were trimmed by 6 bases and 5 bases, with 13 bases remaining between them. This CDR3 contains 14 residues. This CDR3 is CASRDTRWTGELFF. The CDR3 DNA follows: TGTGCCAGCAGGGACACCCGGTGGACCGGGGAGCTGTTTTTT.

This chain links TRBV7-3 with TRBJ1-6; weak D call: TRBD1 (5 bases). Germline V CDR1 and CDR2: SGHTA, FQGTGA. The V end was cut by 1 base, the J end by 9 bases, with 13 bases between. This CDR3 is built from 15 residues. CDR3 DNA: TGTGCCAGCAGCTTAAGTGCAGGGATCGGTTCACCCCTCCACTTT. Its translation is CASSLSAGIGSPLHF.

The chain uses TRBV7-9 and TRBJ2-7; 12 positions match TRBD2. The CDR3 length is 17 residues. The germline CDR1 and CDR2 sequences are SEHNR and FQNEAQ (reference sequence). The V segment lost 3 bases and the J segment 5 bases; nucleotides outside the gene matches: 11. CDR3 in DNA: TGTGCCAGCAGCTTTTATCCCCAGACTAGCGGGAGCGACGAGCAGTACTTC. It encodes CASSFYPQTSGSDEQYF.

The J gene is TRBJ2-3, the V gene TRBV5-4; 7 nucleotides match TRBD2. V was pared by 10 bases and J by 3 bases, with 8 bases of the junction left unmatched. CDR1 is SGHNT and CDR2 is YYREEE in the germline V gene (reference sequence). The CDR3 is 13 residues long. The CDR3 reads CAGLMGGTDTQYF. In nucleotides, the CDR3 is TGTGCCGGTCTGATGGGGGGGACAGATACGCAGTATTTT.

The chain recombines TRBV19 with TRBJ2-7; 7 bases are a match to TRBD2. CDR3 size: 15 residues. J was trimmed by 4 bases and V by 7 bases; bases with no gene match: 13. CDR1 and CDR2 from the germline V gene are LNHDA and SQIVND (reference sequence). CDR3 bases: TGTGCCAGTACCGATGGTTCGGGGGGATCATACGAGCAGTACTTC. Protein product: CASTDGSGGSYEQYF.

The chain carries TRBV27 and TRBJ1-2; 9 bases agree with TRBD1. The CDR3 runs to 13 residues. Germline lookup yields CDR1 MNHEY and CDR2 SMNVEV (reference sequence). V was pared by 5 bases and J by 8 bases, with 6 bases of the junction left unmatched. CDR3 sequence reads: CASSATGGVGYTF. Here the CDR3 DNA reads TGTGCCAGCAGTGCTACAGGGGGCGTAGGCTACACCTTC.

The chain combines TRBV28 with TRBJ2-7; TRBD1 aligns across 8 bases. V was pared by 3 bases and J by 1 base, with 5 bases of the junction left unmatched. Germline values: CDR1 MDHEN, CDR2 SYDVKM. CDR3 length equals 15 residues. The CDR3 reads CASSFLQGVSYEQYF. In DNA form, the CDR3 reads TGTGCCAGCAGTTTTTTACAGGGGGTATCCTACGAGCAGTACTTC. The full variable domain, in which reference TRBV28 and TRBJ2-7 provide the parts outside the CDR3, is DVKVTQSSRYLVKRTGEKVFLECVQDMDHENMFWYRQDPGLGLRLIYFSYDVKMKEKGDIPEGYSVSREKKERFSLILESASTNQTSMYLCASSFLQGVSYEQYFGPGTRLTVT.

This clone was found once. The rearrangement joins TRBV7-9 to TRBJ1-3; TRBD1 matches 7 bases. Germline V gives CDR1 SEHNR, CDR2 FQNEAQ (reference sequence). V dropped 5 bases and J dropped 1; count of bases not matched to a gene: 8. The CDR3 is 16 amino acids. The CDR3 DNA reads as TGTGCCAGCAGCCCCCAAGGGGGCTCATCTGGAAACACCATATATTTT. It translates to CASSPQGGSSGNTIYF.

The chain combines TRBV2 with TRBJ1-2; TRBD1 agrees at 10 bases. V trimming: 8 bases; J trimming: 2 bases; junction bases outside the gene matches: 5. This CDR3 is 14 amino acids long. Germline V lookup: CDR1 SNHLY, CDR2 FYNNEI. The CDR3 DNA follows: TGTGCCAGCGGGCCGGGACAGGGGAACTATGGCTACACCTTC. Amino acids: CASGPGQGNYGYTF.

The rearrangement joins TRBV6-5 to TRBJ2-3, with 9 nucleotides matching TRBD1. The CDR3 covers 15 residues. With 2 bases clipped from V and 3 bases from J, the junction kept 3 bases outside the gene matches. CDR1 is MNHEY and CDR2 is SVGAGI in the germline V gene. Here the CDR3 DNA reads TGTGCCAGCAGTTACGTCGGGACAGGGACAGATACGCAGTATTTT. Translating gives CASSYVGTGTDTQYF.

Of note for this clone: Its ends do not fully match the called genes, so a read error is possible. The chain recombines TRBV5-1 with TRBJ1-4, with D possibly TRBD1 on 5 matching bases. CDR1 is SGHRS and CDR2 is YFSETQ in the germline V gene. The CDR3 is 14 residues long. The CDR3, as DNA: TGCGCCAGCAGCTTGAGGACAACGAATGAAAAACTGTTTTTT. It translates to CASSLRTTNEKLFF.

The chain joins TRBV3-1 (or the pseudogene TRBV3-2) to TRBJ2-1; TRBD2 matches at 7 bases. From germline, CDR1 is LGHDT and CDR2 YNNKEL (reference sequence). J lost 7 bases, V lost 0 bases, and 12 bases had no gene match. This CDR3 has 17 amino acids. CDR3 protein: CASSQDGDYLRGNEQFF. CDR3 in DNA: TGTGCCAGCAGCCAAGATGGGGACTACCTGCGGGGGAATGAGCAGTTCTTC.

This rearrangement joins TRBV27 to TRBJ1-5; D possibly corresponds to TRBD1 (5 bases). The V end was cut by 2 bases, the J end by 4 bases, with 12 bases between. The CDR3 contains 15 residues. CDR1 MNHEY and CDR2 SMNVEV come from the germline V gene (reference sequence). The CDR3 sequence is CASSLRGARNQPQHF. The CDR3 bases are TGTGCCAGCAGTTTACGCGGGGCCCGTAATCAGCCCCAGCATTTT.